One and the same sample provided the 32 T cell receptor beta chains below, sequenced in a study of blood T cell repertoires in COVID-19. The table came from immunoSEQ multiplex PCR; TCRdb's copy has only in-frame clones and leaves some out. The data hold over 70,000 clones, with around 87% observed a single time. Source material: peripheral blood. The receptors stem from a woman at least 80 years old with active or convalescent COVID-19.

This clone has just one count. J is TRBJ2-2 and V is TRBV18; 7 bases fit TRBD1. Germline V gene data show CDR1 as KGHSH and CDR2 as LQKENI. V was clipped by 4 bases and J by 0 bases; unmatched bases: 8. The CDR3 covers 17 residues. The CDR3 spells CASSRIQGKTNTGELFF. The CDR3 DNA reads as TGTGCCAGCTCACGAATACAGGGGAAAACGAACACCGGGGAGCTGTTTTTT. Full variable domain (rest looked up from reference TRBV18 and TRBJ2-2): NAGVMQNPRHLVRRRGQEARLRCSPMKGHSHVYWYRQLPEEGLKFMVYLQKENIIDESGMPKERFSAEFPKEGPSILRIQQVVRGDSAAYFCASSRIQGKTNTGELFFGEGSRLTVL.

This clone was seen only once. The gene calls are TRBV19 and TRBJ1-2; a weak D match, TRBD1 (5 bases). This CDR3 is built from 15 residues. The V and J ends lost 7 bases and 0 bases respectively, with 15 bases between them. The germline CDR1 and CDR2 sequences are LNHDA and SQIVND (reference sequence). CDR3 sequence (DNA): TGTGCCAGTAAGGAGACAGACGTAGCTAACTATGGCTACACCTTC. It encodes CASKETDVANYGYTF. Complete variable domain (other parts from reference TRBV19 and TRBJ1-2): DGGITQSPKYLFRKEGQNVTLSCEQNLNHDAMYWYRQDPGQGLRLIYYSQIVNDFQKGDIAEGYSVSREKKESFPLTVTSAQKNPTAFYLCASKETDVANYGYTFGSGTRLTVV.

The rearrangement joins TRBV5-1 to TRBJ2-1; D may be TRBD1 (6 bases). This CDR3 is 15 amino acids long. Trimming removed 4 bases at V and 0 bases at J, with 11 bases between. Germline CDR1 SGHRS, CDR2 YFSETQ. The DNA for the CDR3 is TGCGCCAGCAGCCCCGACAGGAGCTCCTACAATGAGCAGTTCTTC. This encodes CASSPDRSSYNEQFF. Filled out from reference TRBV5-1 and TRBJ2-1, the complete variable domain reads KAGVTQTPRYLIKTRGQQVTLSCSPISGHRSVSWYQQTPGQGLQFLFEYFSETQRNKGNFPGRFSGRQFSNSRSEMNVSTLELGDSALYLCASSPDRSSYNEQFFGPGTRLTVL.

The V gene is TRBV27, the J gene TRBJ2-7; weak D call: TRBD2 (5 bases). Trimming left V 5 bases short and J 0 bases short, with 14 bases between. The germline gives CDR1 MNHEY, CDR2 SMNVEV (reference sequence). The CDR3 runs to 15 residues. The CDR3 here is CASSRAAIPSYEQYF. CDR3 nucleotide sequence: TGTGCCAGCAGTCGAGCGGCCATCCCCTCCTACGAGCAGTACTTC.

The CDR3 DNA follows: TGTGCCACGGGACAGGCCCTAAGGGAGCAGTACTTC. Its translation is CATGQALREQYF. This chain joins TRBV6-5 and TRBJ2-7; 8 bases are a match to TRBD1. CDR1 and CDR2 (germline): MNHEY, SVGAGI. The CDR3 consists of 12 residues. Trimming removed 10 bases from V and 7 bases from J; junction bases left unmatched: 9.

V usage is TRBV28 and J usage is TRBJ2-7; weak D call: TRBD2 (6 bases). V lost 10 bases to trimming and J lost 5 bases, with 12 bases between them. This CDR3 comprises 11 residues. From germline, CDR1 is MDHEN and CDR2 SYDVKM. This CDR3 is CAIGGADEQYF. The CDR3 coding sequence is TGTGCCATCGGGGGAGCCGACGAGCAGTACTTC.

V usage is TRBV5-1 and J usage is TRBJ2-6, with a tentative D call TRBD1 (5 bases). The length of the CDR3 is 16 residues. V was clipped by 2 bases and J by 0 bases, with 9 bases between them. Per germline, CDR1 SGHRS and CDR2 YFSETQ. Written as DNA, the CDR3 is TGCGCCAGCAGCTTTGTAACAGGCTCTGGGGCCAACGTCCTGACTTTC. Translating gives CASSFVTGSGANVLTF.

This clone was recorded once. Here the CDR3 DNA reads TGTGCCAGCAGCTCTGGGGCTGGGCTGAACACTGAAGCTTTCTTT. Amino acids: CASSSGAGLNTEAFF. The chain recombines TRBV5-6 with TRBJ1-1, with D possibly TRBD1 on 5 matching bases. The V gene lost 3 bases and the J gene lost 0 bases, with 12 bases spanning the gap. CDR3 size: 15 residues. Germline loops: CDR1 SGHDT, CDR2 YYEEEE.

The CDR3 region has the DNA TGTGCCAGCAGCCAAGATCAATTCACTGAAGCTTTCTTT. Translating gives CASSQDQFTEAFF. The chain combines TRBV3-1 (or the pseudogene TRBV3-2) with TRBJ1-1, with unresolved D. Germline CDR1 and CDR2: LGHDT and YNNKEL (reference sequence). The CDR3 covers 13 residues. The V gene lost 0 bases and the J gene lost 4 bases, with 6 bases spanning the gap.

The DNA for the CDR3 is TGTGCCAGCAGCCCGGCAGGGGGAATAAGCGCAGATACGCAGTATTTT. Amino acid sequence: CASSPAGGISADTQYF. The rearrangement uses TRBV5-4 and TRBJ2-3; TRBD1 matches at 7 bases. CDR3 size: 16 residues. The germline gives CDR1 SGHNT, CDR2 YYREEE (reference sequence). The J segment lost 4 bases and the V segment lost 4 bases, leaving 12 bases of the junction unmatched. Full variable domain (missing parts from reference TRBV5-4 and TRBJ2-3): ETGVTQSPTHLIKTRGQQVTLRCSSQSGHNTVSWYQQALGQGPQFIFQYYREEENGRGNFPPRFSGLQFPNYSSELNVNALELDDSALYLCASSPAGGISADTQYFGPGTRLTVL.

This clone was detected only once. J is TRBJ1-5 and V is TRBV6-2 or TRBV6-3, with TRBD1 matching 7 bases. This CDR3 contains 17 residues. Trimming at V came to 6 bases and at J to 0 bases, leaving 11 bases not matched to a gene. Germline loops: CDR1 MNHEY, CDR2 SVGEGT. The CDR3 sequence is CASSPDRARRSNQPQHF. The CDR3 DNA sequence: TGTGCCAGCAGCCCCGACAGGGCCCGACGTAGCAATCAGCCCCAGCATTTT.

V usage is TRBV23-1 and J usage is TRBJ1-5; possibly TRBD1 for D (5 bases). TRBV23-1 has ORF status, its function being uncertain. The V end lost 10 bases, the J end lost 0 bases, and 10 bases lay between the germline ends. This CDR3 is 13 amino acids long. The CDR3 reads CANPGGSNQPQHF. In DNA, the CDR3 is TGCGCCAACCCGGGGGGTAGCAATCAGCCCCAGCATTTT.

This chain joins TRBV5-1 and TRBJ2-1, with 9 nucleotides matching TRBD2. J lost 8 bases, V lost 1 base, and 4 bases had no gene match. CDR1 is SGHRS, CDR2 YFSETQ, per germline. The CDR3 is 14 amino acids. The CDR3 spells CASSLRAGGDEQFF. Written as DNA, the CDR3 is TGCGCCAGCAGCTTGCGAGCGGGAGGCGATGAGCAGTTCTTC.

The CDR3 region is CASNRGNIQYF. The CDR3 DNA is TGTGCCAGCAATAGGGGAAACATTCAGTACTTC. The chain combines TRBV28 with TRBJ2-4, with D maybe TRBD1 (5 bases). There are 11 residues in the CDR3. Germline assignment: CDR1 MDHEN and CDR2 SYDVKM. Trimming left V 7 bases short and J 6 bases short, with 7 bases between.

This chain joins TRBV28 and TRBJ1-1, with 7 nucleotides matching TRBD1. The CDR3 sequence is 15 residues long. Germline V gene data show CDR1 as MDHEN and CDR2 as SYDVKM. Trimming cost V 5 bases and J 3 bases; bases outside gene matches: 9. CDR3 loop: CASSPTDRAYTEAFF. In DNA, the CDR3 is TGTGCCAGCAGTCCCACCGACAGGGCCTACACTGAAGCTTTCTTT. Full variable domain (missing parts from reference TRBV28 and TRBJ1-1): DVKVTQSSRYLVKRTGEKVFLECVQDMDHENMFWYRQDPGLGLRLIYFSYDVKMKEKGDIPEGYSVSREKKERFSLILESASTNQTSMYLCASSPTDRAYTEAFFGQGTRLTVV.

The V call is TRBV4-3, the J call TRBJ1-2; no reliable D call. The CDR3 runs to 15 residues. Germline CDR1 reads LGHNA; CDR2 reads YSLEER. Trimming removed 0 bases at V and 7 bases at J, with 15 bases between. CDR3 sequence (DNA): TGCGCCAGCAGCCAAGAGACCGGGCGGGTGGGTGGCTACACCTTC. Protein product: CASSQETGRVGGYTF.

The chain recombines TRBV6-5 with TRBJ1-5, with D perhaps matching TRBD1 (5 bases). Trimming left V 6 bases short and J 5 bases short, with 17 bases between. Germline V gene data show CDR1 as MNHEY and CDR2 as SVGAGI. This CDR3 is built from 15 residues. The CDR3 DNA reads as TGTGCCAGCAGACTGGCCGGGACGGGGGATCAGCCCCAGCATTTT. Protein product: CASRLAGTGDQPQHF.

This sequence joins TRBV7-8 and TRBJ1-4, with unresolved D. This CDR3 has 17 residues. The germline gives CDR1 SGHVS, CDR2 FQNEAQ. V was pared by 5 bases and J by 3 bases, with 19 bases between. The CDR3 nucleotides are TGTGCCAGCAGCCCCCTTGGTATCGGGGAGGCTAATGAAAAACTGTTTTTT. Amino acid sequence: CASSPLGIGEANEKLFF.

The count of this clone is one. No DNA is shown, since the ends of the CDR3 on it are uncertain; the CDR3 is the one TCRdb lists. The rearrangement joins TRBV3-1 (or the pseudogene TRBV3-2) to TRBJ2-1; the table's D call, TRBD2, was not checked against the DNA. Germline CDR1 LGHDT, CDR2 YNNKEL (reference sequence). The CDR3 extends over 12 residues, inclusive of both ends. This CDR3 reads CASSYILEEQFF.

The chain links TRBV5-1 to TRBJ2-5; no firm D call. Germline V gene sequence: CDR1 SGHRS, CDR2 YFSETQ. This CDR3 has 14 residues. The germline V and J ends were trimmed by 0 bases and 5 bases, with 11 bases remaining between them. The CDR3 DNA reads TGCGCCAGCAGCTTGGCCGGCGGCTCCGAGACCCAGTACTTC. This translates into CASSLAGGSETQYF.

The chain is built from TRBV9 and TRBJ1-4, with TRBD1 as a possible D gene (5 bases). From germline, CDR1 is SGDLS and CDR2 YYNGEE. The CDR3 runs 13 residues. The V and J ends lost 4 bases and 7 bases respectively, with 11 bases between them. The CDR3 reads CASSPRTFEKLFF. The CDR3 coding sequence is TGTGCCAGCAGCCCCCGGACATTTGAAAAACTGTTTTTT.

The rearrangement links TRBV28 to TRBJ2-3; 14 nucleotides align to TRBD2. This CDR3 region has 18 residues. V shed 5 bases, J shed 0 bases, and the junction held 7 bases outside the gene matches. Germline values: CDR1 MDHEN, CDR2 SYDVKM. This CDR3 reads CASSGTSGSRGSTDTQYF. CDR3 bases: TGTGCCAGCAGTGGGACTAGCGGGAGTAGGGGGAGCACAGATACGCAGTATTTT.

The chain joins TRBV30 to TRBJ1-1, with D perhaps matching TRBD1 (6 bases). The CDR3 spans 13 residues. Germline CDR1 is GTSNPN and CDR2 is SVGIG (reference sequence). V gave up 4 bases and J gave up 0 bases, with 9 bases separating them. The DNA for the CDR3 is TGTGCCTGGATTGGACAGTTGAACACTGAAGCTTTCTTT. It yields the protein CAWIGQLNTEAFF.

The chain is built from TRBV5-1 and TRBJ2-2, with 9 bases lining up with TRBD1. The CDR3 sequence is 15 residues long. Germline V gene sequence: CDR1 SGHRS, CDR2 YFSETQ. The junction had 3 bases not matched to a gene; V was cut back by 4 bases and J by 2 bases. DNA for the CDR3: TGCGCCAGCAGCGTGGGACAGGGTAACACCGGGGAGCTGTTTTTT. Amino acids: CASSVGQGNTGELFF. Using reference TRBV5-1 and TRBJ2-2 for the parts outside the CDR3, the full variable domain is KAGVTQTPRYLIKTRGQQVTLSCSPISGHRSVSWYQQTPGQGLQFLFEYFSETQRNKGNFPGRFSGRQFSNSRSEMNVSTLELGDSALYLCASSVGQGNTGELFFGEGSRLTVL.

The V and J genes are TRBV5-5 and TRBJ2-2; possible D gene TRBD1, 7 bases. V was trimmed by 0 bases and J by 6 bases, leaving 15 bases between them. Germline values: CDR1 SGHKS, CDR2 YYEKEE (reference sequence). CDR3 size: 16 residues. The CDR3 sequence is CASSLGGGGRAGELFF. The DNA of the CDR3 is TGTGCCAGCAGCTTGGGAGGAGGGGGCCGCGCCGGGGAGCTGTTTTTT.

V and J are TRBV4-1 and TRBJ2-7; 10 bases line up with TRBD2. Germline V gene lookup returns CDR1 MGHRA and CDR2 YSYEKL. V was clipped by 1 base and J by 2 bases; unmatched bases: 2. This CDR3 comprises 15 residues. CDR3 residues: CASSQGTSGPYEQYF. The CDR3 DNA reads TGCGCCAGCAGCCAAGGGACTAGCGGCCCCTACGAGCAGTACTTC.

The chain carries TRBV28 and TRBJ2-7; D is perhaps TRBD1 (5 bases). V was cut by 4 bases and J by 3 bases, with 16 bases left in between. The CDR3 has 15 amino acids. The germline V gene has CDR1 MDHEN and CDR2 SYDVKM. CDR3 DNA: TGTGCCAGCAGTTCTCCCCCGGCCACAGGCTACGAGCAGTACTTC. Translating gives CASSSPPATGYEQYF.

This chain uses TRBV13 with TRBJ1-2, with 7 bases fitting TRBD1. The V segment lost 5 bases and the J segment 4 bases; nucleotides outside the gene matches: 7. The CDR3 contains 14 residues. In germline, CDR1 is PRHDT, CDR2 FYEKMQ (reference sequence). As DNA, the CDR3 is TGTGCCAGCAGCCCAACGGACAGGTTCTATGGCTACACCTTC. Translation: CASSPTDRFYGYTF.

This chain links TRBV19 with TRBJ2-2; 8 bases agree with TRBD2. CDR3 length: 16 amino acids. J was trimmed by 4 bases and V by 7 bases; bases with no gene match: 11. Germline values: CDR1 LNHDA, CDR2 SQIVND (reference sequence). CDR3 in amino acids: CASTLPGGQSTGELFF. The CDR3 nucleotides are TGTGCCAGTACTCTCCCGGGGGGGCAGTCCACCGGGGAGCTGTTTTTT.

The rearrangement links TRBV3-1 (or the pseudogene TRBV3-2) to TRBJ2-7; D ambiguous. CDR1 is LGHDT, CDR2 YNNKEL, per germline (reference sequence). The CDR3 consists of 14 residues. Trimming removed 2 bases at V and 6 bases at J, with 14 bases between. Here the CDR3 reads CASSQSSEFSEQYF. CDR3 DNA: TGTGCCAGCAGCCAATCGAGCGAATTCTCCGAGCAGTACTTC.

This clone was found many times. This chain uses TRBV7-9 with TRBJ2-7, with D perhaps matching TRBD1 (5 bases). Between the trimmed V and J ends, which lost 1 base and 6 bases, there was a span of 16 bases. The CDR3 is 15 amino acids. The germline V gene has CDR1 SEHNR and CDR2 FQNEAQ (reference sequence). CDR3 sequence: CASSLGGSGQGEQYF. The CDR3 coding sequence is TGTGCCAGCAGCTTAGGGGGCAGTGGGCAGGGCGAGCAGTACTTC.

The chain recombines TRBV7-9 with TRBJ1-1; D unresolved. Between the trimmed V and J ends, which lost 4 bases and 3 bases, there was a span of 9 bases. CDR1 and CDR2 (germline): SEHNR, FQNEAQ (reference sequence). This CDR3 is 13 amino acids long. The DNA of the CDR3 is TGTGCCAGCAGCTACGACACCGACACTGAAGCTTTCTTT. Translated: CASSYDTDTEAFF.